Below, one T cell receptor (beta chain) is given with its context. The sample belongs to a study of blood T cell repertoires in COVID-19. The overall study: Nucleic acid was either cDNA or gDNA, and it came from T cells, B-cell-depleted T cells, or PBMCs.

V was shortened by 3 bases and J by 3 bases, with 12 bases between the two germline ends. This CDR3 comprises 15 residues. The germline gives CDR1 LNHDA, CDR2 SQIVND (reference sequence). Using immunoSEQ multiplex PCR, the repertoire was profiled, and TCRdb retains in-frame clones only, with some absent. Of roughly 260,000 clones listed, around four fifths are singletons. Sample: peripheral blood. The TCR was taken from a woman aged 65 to 85 with acute or convalescent COVID-19. The chain is built from TRBV19 and TRBJ2-1, with no clear D. The CDR3 DNA follows: TGTGCCAGTAGTATTGGGCAGAACTTCTACAATGAGCAGTTCTTC. This gives the protein CASSIGQNFYNEQFF.